These T cell receptor beta chains were read from a single sample in a study of blood T cell repertoires in COVID-19. Sequencing was performed with immunoSEQ multiplex PCR; in TCRdb, only in-frame clones are kept and a portion is missing. The top ten clones hold about 4.3% of a sample with around 150,000 clones, about 83% of them seen once. The sample consisted of peripheral blood. These TCRs come from a woman aged 40-49 years with acute or convalescent COVID-19. Both conserved end residues are part of each CDR3. D genes are given only for firm matches. Clone size is given for some rows only: seen once, a few or many times, or a class if the clone is expanded.

V gene	D gene	J gene	clone size	CDR3 DNA	CDR3 protein
TRBV23-1	-	TRBJ2-1	-	TGCGCCAGCAGGCCGAAGGGGGGGGGCATCTACAATGAGCAGTTCTTC	CASRPKGGGIYNEQFF
TRBV15	TRBD2	TRBJ2-7	-	TGTGCCACCAAGAAAGCGGGGGGCTACGAGCAGTACTTC	CATKKAGGYEQYF
TRBV27	TRBD1	TRBJ2-7	-	TGTGCCAGCAGTTACGGGACAGGGACCTACGAGCAGTACTTC	CASSYGTGTYEQYF
TRBV2	-	TRBJ2-2	-	TGTGCCAGCAGTGTTAACAAAGACACCGGGGAGCTGTTTTTT	CASSVNKDTGELFF
TRBV12-5	-	TRBJ1-1	-	TGTGCTAGTGGCCCGGAGGGAGAAGCTTTCTTT	CASGPEGEAFF
TRBV18	TRBD1	TRBJ1-4	-	TGTGCCAGCTCGTTACAGGGGGAAAAACTGTTTTTT	CASSLQGEKLFF
TRBV7-2	-	TRBJ1-4	-	TGTGCCAGCAGCTTAGGAGGGGGAGCCCTGTTGGGACTGTTTTTT	CASSLGGGALLGLFF
TRBV30	TRBD2	TRBJ2-7	-	TGTGCCTGGAGTGTACCCCGGGAGGGGTTGCGAGAGCAGTACTTC	CAWSVPREGLREQYF
TRBV4-1	TRBD1	TRBJ1-1	-	TGCGCCAGCAGCCAAGAGGGGACAGGGGCTGGAAACACTGAAGCTTTCTTT	CASSQEGTGAGNTEAFF
TRBV6-5	-	TRBJ1-2	once	TGTGCCAGCAGTTACCAGGGGCCCCCGTATGGCTACACCTTC	CASSYQGPPYGYTF
TRBV5-1	TRBD2	TRBJ2-2	-	TGCGCCAGCAGCACCCCCGGGACTAGTATGGGGACCGGGGAGCTGTTTTTT	CASSTPGTSMGTGELFF
TRBV5-1	TRBD2	TRBJ2-1	few	TGCGCCACCTCCCGACTAGCGGGGGCTACCTACAATGAGCAGTTCTTC	CATSRLAGATYNEQFF
TRBV2	-	TRBJ2-2	-	TGTGCCAGCAGTGTCTCTAACACCGGGGAGCTGTTTTTT	CASSVSNTGELFF
TRBV16	-	TRBJ1-4	-	TGTGCCAGCAGCCACAGACAGGACGGAAATGAAAAACTGTTTTTT	CASSHRQDGNEKLFF
TRBV7-6	TRBD1	TRBJ1-1	-	TGTGCCAGCAGCCCCCAGGGGGCACTTCAGGGGAGCGGAGCTTTCTTT	CASSPQGALQGSGAFF
TRBV28	TRBD1	TRBJ1-2	once	TGTGCCAGCAGTTTCCGACAGGGTTACTATGGCTACACCTTC	CASSFRQGYYGYTF
TRBV19	-	TRBJ2-1	-	TGTGCCAGTAGTATAACATACAATGAGCAGTTCTTC	CASSITYNEQFF
TRBV11-2	-	TRBJ2-1	-	TGTGCCAGCAGCTCCCTGAGGGGAGGCGAGCAGTTCTTC	CASSSLRGGEQFF
TRBV6-4	TRBD2	TRBJ2-2	-	TGTGCCAGCAGTGACAACGGTCCTAGCGGGAGGGCCGACACCGGGGAGCTGTTTTTT	CASSDNGPSGRADTGELFF
TRBV18	-	TRBJ1-1	once	TGTGCCAGCCGGAAAACAGGTAATTTGAACACTGAAGCTTTCTTT	CASRKTGNLNTEAFF
TRBV27	TRBD1	TRBJ2-1	once	TGTGCCAGCAGTTTATCATTGACAGGGCCATACAATGAGCAGTTCTTC	CASSLSLTGPYNEQFF
TRBV7-9	-	TRBJ1-1	once	TGTGCCAGCAGCTCCCTCCGGGGGAGGGAACCGGGAGCTTTCTTT	CASSSLRGREPGAFF
TRBV9	-	TRBJ2-2	-	TGTGCCAGCAGCACTAACACACTCACCGGGGAGCTGTTTTTT	CASSTNTLTGELFF
TRBV5-1	-	TRBJ2-1	-	TGCGCCAGCAGCACCGGGGACATCGTCAATGAGCAGTTCTTC	CASSTGDIVNEQFF
TRBV6-5	-	TRBJ1-1	-	TGTGCCAGCAGAGGACTCCTGAACACTGAAGCTTTCTTT	CASRGLLNTEAFF
TRBV4-3	-	TRBJ1-2	-	TGCGCCAGCAGCCAAGCATTAACAGCTAACTATGGCTACACCTTC	CASSQALTANYGYTF
TRBV5-1	-	TRBJ1-3	-	TGCGCCAGCAGCGGTGGAGAGTCTGGAAACACCATATATTTT	CASSGGESGNTIYF
TRBV21-1	-	TRBJ1-5	-	TGTGCCAGCAGCATTCCGGGACAGGTGCTCAATCAGCCCCAGCATTTT	CASSIPGQVLNQPQHF
TRBV5-1	-	TRBJ2-1	-	TGCGCCAGCAGCTTAAGCGGATACTCCTACAATGAGCAGTTCTTC	CASSLSGYSYNEQFF
TRBV5-1	TRBD2	TRBJ2-2	once	TGCGCCAGCAGCTTGGCACTAGCGGACACCGGGGAGCTGTTTTTT	CASSLALADTGELFF
TRBV12-3/TRBV12-4	-	TRBJ1-2	-	TGTGCCAGCAGTTTGTCCCAGCGGGGCTACACCTTC	CASSLSQRGYTF
TRBV21-1	-	TRBJ1-2	-	TGTGCCAGCAGCACCTCGGGGGGGACTTTAAGGACGGATGGCTACACCTTC	CASSTSGGTLRTDGYTF
TRBV27	-	TRBJ2-1	few	TGTGCCAGCCGGGATTTCTCCTACAATGAGCAGTTCTTC	CASRDFSYNEQFF
TRBV6-2/TRBV6-3	TRBD1	TRBJ2-7	-	TGTGCCAGCAGTTACAGGGGGCTCGAGCAGTACTTC	CASSYRGLEQYF
TRBV19	-	TRBJ2-2	once	TGTGCCAGTAGTACATATACACCGGGACACCCGAACACCGGGGAGCTGTTTTTT	CASSTYTPGHPNTGELFF
TRBV10-3	-	TRBJ2-7	-	TGTGCCATCAGTCAAGGGGCCTACGAGCAGTACTTC	CAISQGAYEQYF
TRBV20-1	-	TRBJ2-7	-	TGCAGTGCTAGAGAACTGAGCGAGCAGTACTTC	CSARELSEQYF